The subject of this entry is one TCR beta chain. The CDR3 is 13 residues long. Trimming took 5 bases from V and 3 from J, leaving 11 bases between them. Germline CDR1 reads SGHDT; CDR2 reads YYEEEE. As handled by the study authors: Amplifying reference gene primers gave estimates of nucleated cell counts. Only in-frame clones appear in the TCRdb table, and some are missing; sequencing was by immunoSEQ multiplex PCR. V and J calls and clone size are copied from that table; D and trimming were computed from the DNA. The sample lists around 150,000 clones, around 73% seen once, with over 9.5% in the top ten. These data come from a study of blood T cell repertoires in COVID-19. At the level of the study: There were acute and convalescent COVID-19 samples, and they came from the United States, Italy and Spain. T cells, B-cell-depleted T cells, or PBMCs supplied cDNA or gDNA.

The TCR sequence derives from a man between 60 and 75 years old who had recovered from COVID-19. The V and J genes are TRBV5-6 and TRBJ1-2; perhaps TRBD1 as D (5 bases). The material sequenced was peripheral blood. In nucleotides, the CDR3 is TGTGCCAGCAGGCCCGACAGCTACTATGGCTACACCTTC. Residues: CASRPDSYYGYTF.